The 26 T cell receptor beta chains in this list originate from one sample, sequenced in a study of CD8 T cells in ankylosing spondylitis. Study-wide results and limits: A TCR beta motif of about 8 highly homologous variants appeared characteristic of ankylosing spondylitis blood.

Their antigen targets remain unknown. TCRdb processed the 5' RACE reads anew with MiXCR; each CDR3 protein has one entry. The profile covers 750,000 to 850,000 distinct CDR3 sequences, with over 9.5% appearing a single time and 0.51% taken by the ten largest. The sample taken for sequencing was blood, either unsorted or a sorted T cell fraction (not recorded which). The source of these receptors is a male donor with ankylosing spondylitis.

The chain carries TRBV27 and TRBJ1-2; TRBD1 matches at 7 bases. This CDR3 spans 16 amino acids. V lost 4 bases to trimming and J lost 4 bases; unmatched junction nucleotides: 12. The germline V gene encodes CDR1 MNHEY and CDR2 SMNVEV (reference sequence). This CDR3 is CASSSLRQGMGYGYTF. CDR3 bases: TGTGCCAGCAGTTCCCTTAGACAGGGAATGGGCTATGGCTACACCTTC.

The chain couples TRBV4-1 to TRBJ2-3, with TRBD1 matching 8 bases. Germline trimming cut 1 base from V and 1 base from J; bases unmatched to any gene: 4. The germline V gene encodes CDR1 MGHRA and CDR2 YSYEKL. This CDR3 is built from 16 residues. CDR3 in amino acids: CASSQAGGAGTDTQYF. In DNA, the CDR3 is TGCGCCAGCAGCCAAGCAGGGGGCGCGGGCACAGATACGCAGTATTTT.

This clonotype has just a few counts. The chain uses TRBV18 and TRBJ2-2; a weak D match, TRBD1 (5 bases). The CDR3 runs 16 residues. The V gene lost 6 bases and the J gene lost 1 base, with 15 bases spanning the gap. Germline values: CDR1 KGHSH, CDR2 LQKENI. CDR3 nucleotides: TGTGCCAGCTCCTACGATCTCCAGGGGAACACCGGGGAGCTGTTTTTT. Protein: CASSYDLQGNTGELFF.

V is TRBV6-6 and J is TRBJ1-2, with no clear D. Trimming removed 3 bases at V and 4 bases at J, with 9 bases between. Germline assignment: CDR1 MNHNY and CDR2 SVGAGI (reference sequence). CDR3 length: 13 residues. For the CDR3, the DNA is TGTGCCAGCAGTTATTCGCAGTCCTATGGCTACACCTTC. This gives the protein CASSYSQSYGYTF.

The chain combines TRBV20-1 with TRBJ1-6; TRBD1 is a possible D gene (5 bases). V was shortened by 4 bases and J by 6 bases, with 10 bases between the two germline ends. Germline V gene data show CDR1 as DFQATT and CDR2 as SNEGSKA (reference sequence). This CDR3 region has 13 residues. CDR3 nucleotide sequence: TGCAGTGCTATCAGGGATACTAATTCACCCCTCCACTTT. This encodes CSAIRDTNSPLHF.

This clonotype was seen repeatedly, ten times or more. This chain joins TRBV12-3 or TRBV12-4 and TRBJ1-5; D unclear. Trimming removed 6 bases from V and 2 bases from J, with 14 bases in between. The CDR3 is 15 amino acids. The CDR3 DNA sequence: TGTGCCAGCAGCCCCCGGGGATTTGGCAATCAGCCCCAGCATTTT. Protein: CASSPRGFGNQPQHF.

This clonotype was counted between two and nine times. The chain is built from TRBV7-2 and TRBJ1-2; D remains unclear. The V end was cut by 2 bases, the J end by 8 bases, with 18 bases between. Germline V lookup: CDR1 SGHTA, CDR2 FQGNSA. The CDR3 extends over 15 amino acids. CDR3: CASSLLISAFEGYTF. The CDR3 DNA follows: TGTGCCAGCAGCTTATTAATAAGCGCCTTTGAAGGCTACACCTTC.

In its sample, this clonotype was seen many times. This chain uses TRBV7-8 with TRBJ2-7; possible D gene TRBD1, 6 bases. Between the trimmed V and J ends, which lost 5 bases and 0 bases, there was a span of 11 bases. Germline-derived CDR1 and CDR2 are SGHVS and FQNEAQ. This CDR3 comprises 14 residues. The CDR3 protein is CASSVGRGSYEQYF. The CDR3 DNA reads TGTGCCAGCAGCGTGGGCAGGGGCTCCTACGAGCAGTACTTC.

The chain joins TRBV7-9 to TRBJ2-5; D unclear. CDR3 length: 15 residues. CDR1 is SEHNR, CDR2 FQNEAQ, per germline (reference sequence). V lost 5 bases to trimming and J lost 7 bases, with 20 bases between them. The CDR3 is CASSPTQASAGTQYF. CDR3 sequence (DNA): TGTGCCAGCAGCCCTACGCAAGCATCAGCAGGGACCCAGTACTTC.

This clonotype was observed many times. The chain links TRBV4-2 to TRBJ2-1; TRBD1 is a possible D gene (5 bases). Germline assignment: CDR1 LGHNA and CDR2 YNFKEQ. V was cut by 0 bases and J by 5 bases, with 8 bases left in between. The CDR3 is 14 residues long. This CDR3 reads CASSQERQNNEQFF. The CDR3 nucleotides read TGTGCCAGCAGCCAAGAGCGACAGAACAATGAGCAGTTCTTC.

This clonotype was found a few times. The gene calls are TRBV5-6 and TRBJ2-5; 8 positions agree with TRBD2. This CDR3 contains 15 residues. Germline V CDR1 and CDR2: SGHDT, YYEEEE. The V segment lost 4 bases and the J segment 2 bases; nucleotides outside the gene matches: 7. Here the CDR3 reads CASSLPSSGQETQYF. The CDR3 DNA sequence: TGTGCCAGCAGCCTCCCTTCTAGCGGGCAAGAGACCCAGTACTTC.

The rearrangement uses TRBV6-2 or TRBV6-3 and TRBJ1-2; D gene uncertain. Germline CDR1 is MNHEY and CDR2 is SVGEGT. The V and J ends lost 4 bases and 3 bases respectively, with 12 bases between them. CDR3 length: 14 residues. The chain's CDR3 is CASSFRASDYGYTF. In DNA form, the CDR3 reads TGTGCCAGCAGTTTTCGTGCTTCGGACTATGGCTACACCTTC.

The table lists this clonotype with a few counts. The rearrangement joins TRBV6-5 to TRBJ2-2, with D possibly being TRBD2 (5 bases). The CDR3 runs 12 residues. The V end was cut by 11 bases, the J end by 3 bases, with 10 bases between. Germline CDR1 is MNHEY and CDR2 is SVGAGI. CDR3 sequence: CACLADTGELFF. As DNA, the CDR3 is TGTGCCTGCCTAGCCGACACCGGGGAGCTGTTTTTT.

The sample holds a few counts of this clonotype. The chain is built from TRBV20-1 and TRBJ2-1, with 9 bases fitting TRBD2. CDR3 size: 17 residues. Germline-derived CDR1 and CDR2 are DFQATT and SNEGSKA (reference sequence). After removal of 0 bases from V and 3 bases from J, the junction contained 9 bases not matched to a gene. The DNA of the CDR3 is TGCAGTGCTAGAGATCCTTCTCCTAGCGGGGTCTACAATGAGCAGTTCTTC. Translation: CSARDPSPSGVYNEQFF.

This clonotype was observed many times. The rearrangement uses TRBV7-8 and TRBJ2-1, with 8 positions matching TRBD1. V was pared by 7 bases and J by 6 bases, with 11 bases of the junction left unmatched. CDR3 length: 15 amino acids. The germline V gene encodes CDR1 SGHVS and CDR2 FQNEAQ. The CDR3 DNA reads as TGTGCCAGCACGCAGAAAGAAACAGGGGGCAATGAGCAGTTCTTC. This codes for CASTQKETGGNEQFF.

This clonotype showed up just a few times. The chain joins TRBV5-1 to TRBJ2-1, with TRBD2 matching 11 bases. CDR1 is SGHRS, CDR2 YFSETQ, per germline. Losses at the gene ends were 4 bases for V and 10 bases for J; bases not matched to a gene: 13. The CDR3 runs to 16 residues. For the CDR3, the DNA is TGCGCCAGCAGCGTCACAACCAGAGGACTAGCGGGCGAGCAGTTCTTC. Amino acids: CASSVTTRGLAGEQFF.

The V call is TRBV6-2 or TRBV6-3, the J call TRBJ1-5, with 7 positions matching TRBD1. This CDR3 region has 20 residues. Germline V gives CDR1 MNHEY, CDR2 SVGEGT. J gave up 3 bases and V 6 bases, and 23 bases lay outside the gene matches. The CDR3: CASRGTVGQAFREDNQPQHF. CDR3 bases: TGTGCCAGCAGGGGAACGGTAGGACAGGCTTTCCGGGAAGACAATCAGCCCCAGCATTTT.

The chain links TRBV6-5 to TRBJ1-6; 7 bases are a match to TRBD1. Germline lookup yields CDR1 MNHEY and CDR2 SVGAGI. V was clipped by 1 base and J by 9 bases; unmatched bases: 6. The CDR3 totals 15 residues. The CDR3 protein is CASSYFEGARSPLHF. The CDR3, as DNA: TGTGCCAGCAGTTACTTCGAGGGGGCACGTTCACCCCTCCACTTT.

The V call is TRBV5-1, the J call TRBJ2-1, with TRBD2 matching over 11 bases. The CDR3 covers 14 residues. Trimming at V came to 4 bases and at J to 9 bases, leaving 6 bases not matched to a gene. The germline CDR1 and CDR2 sequences are SGHRS and YFSETQ. The CDR3 DNA reads TGCGCCAGCAGCATTAGCGGGAGGGCCAGTGAGCAGTTCTTC. This gives the protein CASSISGRASEQFF.

This clonotype showed up many times. This rearrangement joins TRBV30 to TRBJ2-5, with D perhaps TRBD2 (7 bases). Trimming left V 5 bases short and J 7 bases short, with 14 bases between. This CDR3 is 12 amino acids long. Germline lookup yields CDR1 GTSNPN and CDR2 SVGIG (reference sequence). CDR3 nucleotide sequence: TGTGCCTGGTTCAGGGAGGGGGTGACCCAGTACTTC. Its protein is CAWFREGVTQYF.

This clonotype was counted ten times or more. This chain uses TRBV20-1 with TRBJ2-1, with D perhaps TRBD2 (7 bases). The CDR3 runs to 15 residues. With 5 bases removed from V and 4 bases from J, the gap between germline ends came to 18 bases. The germline V gene encodes CDR1 DFQATT and CDR2 SNEGSKA (reference sequence). The CDR3 spells CSASEGGTVYNEQFF. The CDR3, as DNA: TGCAGTGCTTCCGAGGGGGGGACGGTTTACAATGAGCAGTTCTTC.

The rearrangement links TRBV2 to TRBJ2-1; the D is unclear. CDR1 is SNHLY, CDR2 FYNNEI, per germline. This CDR3 spans 13 amino acids. The V and J ends lost 5 bases and 7 bases respectively, with 12 bases between them. CDR3 sequence reads: CASSPTYSNEQFF. CDR3 DNA sequence: TGTGCCAGCAGTCCAACCTACAGTAATGAGCAGTTCTTC.

This chain uses TRBV20-1 with TRBJ2-3; D may match TRBD1 or TRBD2 (5 bases each). Germline V gene lookup returns CDR1 DFQATT and CDR2 SNEGSKA (reference sequence). Between the trimmed V and J ends, which lost 5 bases and 0 bases, there was a span of 15 bases. The CDR3 length is 15 residues. The DNA of the CDR3 is TGCAGTGCTCTCTGGGGGAGATCTAGCACAGATACGCAGTATTTT. Translating it yields CSALWGRSSTDTQYF.

The rearrangement uses TRBV4-3 and TRBJ1-1; D possibly corresponds to TRBD1 (6 bases). This CDR3 has 13 residues. CDR1 and CDR2 (germline): LGHNA, YSLEER. Trimming pared 3 bases from V and 8 bases from J, leaving 13 bases between. The CDR3 sequence: CASSQSGTPEAFF. CDR3 nucleotides: TGCGCCAGCAGCCAGTCCGGGACACCAGAAGCTTTCTTT.

This clonotype came up many times. V is TRBV10-3 and J is TRBJ1-1; tentatively, D is TRBD1 (5 bases). Germline CDR1 ENHRY, CDR2 SYGVKD. Trimming took off 6 bases at V and 5 bases at J, with 7 bases between the two ends. This CDR3 has 11 residues. In nucleotides, the CDR3 is TGTGCCATCAGGGGGCAAACTGAAGCTTTCTTT. Translated: CAIRGQTEAFF.

The chain carries TRBV6-5 and TRBJ1-4; D gene unclear. Germline V gene data show CDR1 as MNHEY and CDR2 as SVGAGI. V was cut by 0 bases and J by 7 bases, with 6 bases left in between. CDR3 length: 13 residues. The CDR3 region is CASSYSFGEKLFF. CDR3 in DNA: TGTGCCAGCAGTTACTCTTTTGGTGAAAAACTGTTTTTT.